The clone carrying this T cell receptor (beta chain) was picked up many times. The antigen remains unidentified. The data originate from a study of CD8 T cells in ankylosing spondylitis. Study-level findings and limits: The clones that were linked to disease were reported to be significantly enriched in matched synovial fluid samples from ankylosing spondylitis patients.

J lost 4 bases, V lost 4 bases, and 5 bases had no gene match. Germline V gene lookup returns CDR1 LNHNV and CDR2 YYDKDF (reference sequence). CDR3 size: 14 residues. TCRdb ran MiXCR on the 5' RACE reads and lists one entry per CDR3 protein. This table holds 85,000 to 100,000 distinct CDR3 sequences, roughly 8.8% found once. The chain recombines TRBV15 with TRBJ1-1; 8 nucleotides line up with TRBD1. The sample comprised blood, either unsorted or a sorted T cell fraction (not recorded which). This TCR was recovered from a male donor with ankylosing spondylitis or in good health (not recorded which). Written as DNA, the CDR3 is TGTGCCACCAGCAACGACAGGGGATCCACTGAAGCTTTCTTT. Amino acids: CATSNDRGSTEAFF. The complete variable domain, with remaining parts taken from reference TRBV15 and TRBJ1-1, reads DAMVIQNPRYQVTQFGKPVTLSCSQTLNHNVMYWYQQKSSQAPKLLFHYYDKDFNNEADTPDNFQSRRPNTSFCFLDIRSPGLGDTAMYLCATSNDRGSTEAFFGQGTRLTVV.